This T cell receptor (beta chain) was identified during a study of radiotherapy plus CTLA-4 blockade in lung cancer. As for the study in general: Objective responses were recorded in about 18% of patients, with disease control recorded in 25% to 40%. Study-wide points: Blood saw expansion of tumor-derived TCR clones after radiotherapy plus ipilimumab. With interferon-beta, early dynamics of blood T cell clones were reported to best predict response.

The study gave focal radiation plus ipilimumab CTLA-4 blockade to patients with chemo-refractory metastatic non-small-cell lung cancer. The trim removed 6 bases at V and 5 bases at J, leaving 5 bases unmatched. Germline-derived CDR1 and CDR2 are MDHEN and SYDVKM. The CDR3 consists of 13 residues. As concerns this clone: Its antigen remains unidentified.

Produced via immunoSEQ multiplex PCR; TCRdb's table is partial and in-frame only. The sample has 110,000 or so clones; just under 80% are singletons. The starting material was peripheral blood, obtained from a patient treated with radiotherapy plus ipilimumab. The origin of this receptor is a human donor with non-small cell lung cancer who had a partial response to radiotherapy plus ipilimumab. The rearrangement joins TRBV28 to TRBJ2-7; 9 nucleotides align to TRBD1. The CDR3, as DNA: TGTGCCAGCAGGCGGGACAGGGAGCACGAGCAGTACTTC. Amino acids: CASRRDREHEQYF.